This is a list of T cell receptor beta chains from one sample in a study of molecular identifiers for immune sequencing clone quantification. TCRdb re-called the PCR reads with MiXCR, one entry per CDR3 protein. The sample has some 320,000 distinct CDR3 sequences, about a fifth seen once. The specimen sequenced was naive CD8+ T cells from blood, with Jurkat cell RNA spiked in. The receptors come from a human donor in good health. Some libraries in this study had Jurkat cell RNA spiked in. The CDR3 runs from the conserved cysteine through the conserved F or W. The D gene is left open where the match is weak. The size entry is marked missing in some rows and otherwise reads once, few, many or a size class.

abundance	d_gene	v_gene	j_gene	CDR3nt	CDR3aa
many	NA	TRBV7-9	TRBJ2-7	TGTGCCAGCAGCTTGGAGGAACCCTTGGAGCAGTACTTC	CASSLEEPLEQYF
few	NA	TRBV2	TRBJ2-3	TGTGCCAGCAGTGATGAGTGGGACAGCACAGATACGCAGTATTTT	CASSDEWDSTDTQYF
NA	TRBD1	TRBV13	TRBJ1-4	TGTGCCAGCAGCGGACAGGGGGCCCTTAATGGAAAACTGTTTTTT	CASSGQGALNGKLFF
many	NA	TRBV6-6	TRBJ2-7	TGTGCCAGCAGTTACACGGACAGTTTCTACGAGCAGTACTTC	CASSYTDSFYEQYF
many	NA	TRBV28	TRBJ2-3	TGTGCCAGCAACCAGGGGTACACAGATACGCAGTATTTT	CASNQGYTDTQYF
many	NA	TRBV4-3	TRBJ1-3	TGCGCCAGCAGCCAAGATCGGCACGCCTCTGGAAACACCATATATTTT	CASSQDRHASGNTIYF
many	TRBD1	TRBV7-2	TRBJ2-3	TGTGCCAGCAGCTCCCGACAGGGCCATAGCACAGATACGCAGTATTTT	CASSSRQGHSTDTQYF
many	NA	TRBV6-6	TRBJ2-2	TGTGCCAGCAGTTACGTGGTCGGGGAGCTGTTTTTT	CASSYVVGELFF
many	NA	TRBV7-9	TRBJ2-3	TGTGCCAGCAGCTTAGCGGACCAATCCGGGGTAGATACGCAGTATTTT	CASSLADQSGVDTQYF
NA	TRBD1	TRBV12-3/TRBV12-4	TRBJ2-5	TGTGCCAGCAGTCCACCGGGACAGGGGCTACAAGAGACCCAGTACTTC	CASSPPGQGLQETQYF
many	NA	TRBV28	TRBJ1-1	TGTGCCAGCAGTCCACCTCCGGGACAAGAAGCTTTCTTT	CASSPPPGQEAFF
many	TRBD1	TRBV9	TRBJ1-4	TGTGCCAGCAGCCTGGGACAGTTGAGTGAAAAACTGTTTTTT	CASSLGQLSEKLFF
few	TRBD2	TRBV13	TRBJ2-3	TGTGTCAGCAGCTCATCGGGACTAGCGGATAGCACAGATACGCAGTATTTT	CVSSSSGLADSTDTQYF
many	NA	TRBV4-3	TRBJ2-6	TGCGCCAGCAGCCCAACAGACAGTCTAGGGGCCAACGTCCTGACTTTC	CASSPTDSLGANVLTF
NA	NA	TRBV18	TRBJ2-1	TGTGCCAGCCAACAGTACAATGAGCAGTTCTTC	CASQQYNEQFF
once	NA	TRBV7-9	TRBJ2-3	TGTGCCAGCAGCTTCCTACCGACAGGCCCATCCACAGATACGCGGTATTTT	CASSFLPTGPSTDTRYF
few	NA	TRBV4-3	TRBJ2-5	TGCGCCAGCAGCCAAGATTTCGAGTACCAAGAGACCCAGTACTTC	CASSQDFEYQETQYF
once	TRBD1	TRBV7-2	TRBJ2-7	TGTGCCAGCAGCTTAGGGACAGGGGCGGGCTACGAGCAGTACTTC	CASSLGTGAGYEQYF
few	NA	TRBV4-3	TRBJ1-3	TGCGCCAGCAGCCAAGATAGTAGCGAAAACACCATATATTTT	CASSQDSSENTIYF
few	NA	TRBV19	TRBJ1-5	TGTGCCAGTAGGGACAGCGAGAATCAGCCCCAGCATTTT	CASRDSENQPQHF
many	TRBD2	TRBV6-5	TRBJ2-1	TGTGCCAGCAGTTACTCGGCGGGAGGGCCCTACAATGAGCAGTTCTTC	CASSYSAGGPYNEQFF
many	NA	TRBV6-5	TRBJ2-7	TGTGCCAGCAGTTACCACACAGGGTTGGACGAGCAGTACTTC	CASSYHTGLDEQYF
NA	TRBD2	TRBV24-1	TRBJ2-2	TGTGCCACCAGTGATTTGCGGGGAGGGGACAACACCGGGGAGCTGTTTTTT	CATSDLRGGDNTGELFF
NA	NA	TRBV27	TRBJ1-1	TGTGCCAGCAGCCTCCGGGGTTGGGGCACTGAAGCTTTCTTT	CASSLRGWGTEAFF
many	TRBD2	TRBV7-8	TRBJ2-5	TGTGCCAGCAGCTCAATTGGGGGACTAACTCAAGAGACCCAGTACTTC	CASSSIGGLTQETQYF
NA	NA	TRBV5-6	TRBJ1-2	TGTGCCAGCAGCTTGTTGGGTCCCTATGGCTACACCTTC	CASSLLGPYGYTF
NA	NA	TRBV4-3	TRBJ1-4	TGCGCCAGCAGCCAAGATTGGCACCCTAATGAAAAACTGTTTTTT	CASSQDWHPNEKLFF
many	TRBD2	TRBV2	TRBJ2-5	TGTGCCAGCAGTCCTTCTTTTCTAGCGGGGGATGAGACCCAGTACTTC	CASSPSFLAGDETQYF
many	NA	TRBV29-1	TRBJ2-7	TGCAGCGTTGAGGGGCAAGACTCCTACGAGCAGTACTTC	CSVEGQDSYEQYF
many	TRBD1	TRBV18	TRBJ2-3	TGTGCCAGCTCAGCGACAGGGGACCCACCTAAGTCGCAGTATTTT	CASSATGDPPKSQYF
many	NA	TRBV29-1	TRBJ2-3	TGCAGCGTTGTGACCGGGACCCCCGAAGGGGATACGCAGTATTTT	CSVVTGTPEGDTQYF
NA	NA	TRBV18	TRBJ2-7	TGTGCCAGCTCACTGTTCGGGGGGCCTACGTACGAGCAGTACTTC	CASSLFGGPTYEQYF
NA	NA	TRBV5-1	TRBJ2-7	TGCGCCAGCGATGGCGGACAAGACTACGAGCAGTACTTC	CASDGGQDYEQYF
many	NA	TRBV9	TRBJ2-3	TGTGCCAGCAGCGTAGCGGGGGCCGGGGGAGATACGCAGTATTTT	CASSVAGAGGDTQYF
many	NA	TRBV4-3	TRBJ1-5	TGCGCCAGCAGCCAAGACTGGCAGTCGGGCAATCAGCCCCAGCATTTT	CASSQDWQSGNQPQHF
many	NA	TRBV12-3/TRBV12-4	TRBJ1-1	TGTGCCAGCAGAAAAAACAGGGTACCTGAAGCTTTCTTT	CASRKNRVPEAFF
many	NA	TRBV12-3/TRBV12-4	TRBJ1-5	TGTGCCAGCAGCCCAGGCGGGGTCGTTCAGCCCCAGCATTTT	CASSPGGVVQPQHF
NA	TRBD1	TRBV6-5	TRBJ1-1	TGTGCCAGCAGCGTCTCAGGGGGCGTAACTGAAGCTTTCTTT	CASSVSGGVTEAFF
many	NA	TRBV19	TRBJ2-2	TGTGCCAGTAGAGGATCCGGGGAGCTGTTTTTT	CASRGSGELFF
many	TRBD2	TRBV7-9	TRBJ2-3	TGTGCCAGCAGCTCACAGCGGGACCCAGATACGCAGTATTTT	CASSSQRDPDTQYF
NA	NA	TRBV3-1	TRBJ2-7	TGTGCCAGCAGCCAAGTGGCCGGGGGCATGAACGAGCAGTACTTC	CASSQVAGGMNEQYF
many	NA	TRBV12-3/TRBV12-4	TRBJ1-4	TGTGCCAGCAGTTTAGCGAGCCCTGGGAGGGGTTATCGTGAAAAACTGTTTTTT	CASSLASPGRGYREKLFF
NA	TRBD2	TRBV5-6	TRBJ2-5	TGTGCCAGCAGCTCAAGGACTAGCGGGCAAGAGACCCAGTACTTC	CASSSRTSGQETQYF
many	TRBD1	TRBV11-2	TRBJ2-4	TGTGCCAGCAGCTGGGGTAACAGGGGAGAAAACATTCAGTACTTC	CASSWGNRGENIQYF
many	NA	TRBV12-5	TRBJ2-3	TGTGCTAGTGGTTTCTCGACGGACACTAGCACAGATACGCAGTATTTT	CASGFSTDTSTDTQYF
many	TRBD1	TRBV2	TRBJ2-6	TGTGCCAGTCCCGGGACAGGGGTCTCTGGGGCCAACGTCCTGACTTTC	CASPGTGVSGANVLTF
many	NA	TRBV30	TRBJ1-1	TGTGCCTGGAGTGTATTAGCCAGGGGTGCCACTGAAGCTTTCTTT	CAWSVLARGATEAFF
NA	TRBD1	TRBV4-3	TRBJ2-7	TGCGCCAGCAGCTTAGCTTTAACGGGACAGGGAAACTACGAGCAGTACTTC	CASSLALTGQGNYEQYF
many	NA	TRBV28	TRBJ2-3	TGTGCCAGCAGTTTATCTGAGGATACGCAGTATTTT	CASSLSEDTQYF
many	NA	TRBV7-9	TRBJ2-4	TGTGCCAGCAGCTTAGGGTACATTCAGTACTTC	CASSLGYIQYF
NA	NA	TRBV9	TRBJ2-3	TGTGCCAGCAATACAGGGGGGGGCCAATCAGATACGCAGTATTTT	CASNTGGGQSDTQYF
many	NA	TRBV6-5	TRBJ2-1	TGTGCCAGCAGCGGATCTTCCGACTCCTACAATGAGCAGTTCTTC	CASSGSSDSYNEQFF
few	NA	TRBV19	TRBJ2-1	TGTGCCAGTAGTATCCGGTCCCAGAAGCATGAGCAGTTCTTC	CASSIRSQKHEQFF
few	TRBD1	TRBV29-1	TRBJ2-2	TGCAGCGTTGAAGGTCAACAGGGGTCCAACACCGGGGAGCTGTTTTTT	CSVEGQQGSNTGELFF